In its sample, the clone carrying this T cell receptor beta chain was seen once. The sample belongs to a study of CD8 T cells in Susac syndrome. TCR beta sequencing was performed on blood CD8+ and CD4+ T cells. A quantity of about 0.45 to 1 ug RNA underwent reverse transcription using random hexamers. One entry per CDR3 protein, called by TCRdb with MiXCR from the immunoSEQ multiplex PCR reads. Of more than 150,000 distinct CDR3 sequences listed, roughly 95% are singletons. Source material: CD8+ T cells from PBMCs. The sequence derives from a human donor with multiple sclerosis.

The CDR3 DNA reads as TGTGCCAGCAGCCAAGAGGGCCAGGGGGCATCGAACTATGGCTACACCTTC. It encodes CASSQEGQGASNYGYTF. This sequence joins TRBV4-2 and TRBJ1-2, with 8 nucleotides matching TRBD1. J was trimmed by 2 bases and V by 0 bases; bases with no gene match: 8. CDR3 length equals 17 residues. Germline V CDR1 and CDR2: LGHNA, YNFKEQ.